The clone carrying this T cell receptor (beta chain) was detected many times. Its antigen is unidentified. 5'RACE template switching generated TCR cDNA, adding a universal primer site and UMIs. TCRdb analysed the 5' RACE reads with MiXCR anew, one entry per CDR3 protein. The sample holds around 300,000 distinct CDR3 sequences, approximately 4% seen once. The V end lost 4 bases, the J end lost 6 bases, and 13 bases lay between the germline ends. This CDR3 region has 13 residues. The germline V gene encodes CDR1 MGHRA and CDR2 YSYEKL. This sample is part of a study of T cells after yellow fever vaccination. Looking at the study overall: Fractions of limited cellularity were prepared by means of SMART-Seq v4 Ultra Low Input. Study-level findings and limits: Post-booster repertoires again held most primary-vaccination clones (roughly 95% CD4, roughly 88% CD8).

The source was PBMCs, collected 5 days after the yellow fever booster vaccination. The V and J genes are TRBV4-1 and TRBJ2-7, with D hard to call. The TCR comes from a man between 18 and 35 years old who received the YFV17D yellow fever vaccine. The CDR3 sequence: CASSPGEGFEQYV. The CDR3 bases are TGCGCCAGCAGCCCTGGGGAAGGGTTCGAGCAGTACGTC.